This T cell receptor beta chain is from a study of T cell clonotyping in hematopoietic cell transplantation. Study findings and constraints: Pathologically expanded recipient clonotypes increased progressively from day 30 to day 180 as diversity fell. CD4 and CD8 repertoire contributions could not be separated without sorting.

This CDR3 region has 18 residues. V dropped 4 bases and J dropped 7; count of bases not matched to a gene: 18. Germline V gives CDR1 SGHRS, CDR2 YFSETQ. In the case of this clone: Its antigen is unidentified.

TCRdb's table, derived via immunoSEQ multiplex PCR, lists solely in-frame clones and lacks some. The sample lists 9,000 to 9,500 clones, 80% to 90% occurring once. The sequenced sample was PBMCs, obtained 180 days after allogeneic stem cell transplant. This sequence joins TRBV5-1 and TRBJ2-7, with 12 bases fitting TRBD1. The TCR was taken from a human patient who had an allogeneic stem cell transplant, so the T cells may come from the graft donor. The donor label of this sample is uncertain. Some clones in this sample may be carry-over from other donors' samples. The DNA of the CDR3 is TGCGCCAGCAGCGTGACTCCACCGGGACAGGGGGCAGTGAATGAGCAGTACTTC. Translation gives CASSVTPPGQGAVNEQYF.